Each of the 24 T cell receptor beta chains below was sequenced from the same sample in a study of OX40 agonist ivuxolimab in advanced cancers. TCRdb's copy holds only in-frame clones and misses some; the assay was immunoSEQ multiplex PCR. The data show 40,000 or so clones, with less than 90% seen just once and approximately 5.1% held by the top ten. The material was CD4+ or CD8+ T cells sorted from blood, obtained in a trial of the OX40 agonist ivuxolimab. Receptors were obtained from an adult with an advanced solid tumor such as melanoma, head and neck, liver or kidney cancer.

J is TRBJ1-2 and V is TRBV19; D is uncertain. V dropped 5 bases and J dropped 6 bases, with 16 bases sitting between them. The CDR3 spans 14 residues. Germline V gene sequence: CDR1 LNHDA, CDR2 SQIVND (reference sequence). CDR3 in amino acids: CASSEQFGVHGYTF. Here the CDR3 DNA reads TGTGCCAGTAGTGAACAGTTCGGTGTTCATGGCTACACCTTC.

The chain employs TRBV5-5 and TRBJ2-7, with D possibly being TRBD1 or TRBD2 (5 bases each). Germline lookup yields CDR1 SGHKS and CDR2 YYEKEE (reference sequence). CDR3 length equals 14 residues. The V gene lost 0 bases and the J gene lost 2 bases, with 9 bases spanning the gap. The CDR3 sequence is CASSLGPGPYEQYF. Written as DNA, the CDR3 is TGTGCCAGCAGCTTGGGCCCGGGGCCCTACGAGCAGTACTTC.

The rearrangement joins TRBV6-1 to TRBJ1-5, with D uncertain. Trimming shortened V by 3 bases and J by 4 bases, and 4 bases separated the two germline ends. The CDR3 spans 12 residues. The germline V gene has CDR1 MNHNS and CDR2 SASEGT. CDR3 in amino acids: CASSDGNQPQHF. CDR3 bases: TGTGCCAGCAGTGATGGGAATCAGCCCCAGCATTTT.

The rearrangement links TRBV9 to TRBJ2-5; 8 nucleotides agree with TRBD1. Trimming cost V 0 bases and J 4 bases; bases outside gene matches: 5. Germline V gene data show CDR1 as SGDLS and CDR2 as YYNGEE. The CDR3 is 15 amino acids. CDR3 residues: CASSVETGGGETQYF. In DNA, the CDR3 is TGTGCCAGCAGCGTAGAAACAGGGGGAGGAGAGACCCAGTACTTC.

This clone is deemed medium-sized. The chain links TRBV2 to TRBJ1-5; 7 bases align to TRBD1. The CDR3 has 16 residues. Germline assignment: CDR1 SNHLY and CDR2 FYNNEI. J lost 4 bases, V lost 2 bases, and 8 bases had no gene match. For the CDR3, the DNA is TGTGCCAGCAGTGAACGGGGGAGCAGGGGGAATCAGCCCCAGCATTTT. Translation: CASSERGSRGNQPQHF.

The rearrangement links TRBV4-2 to TRBJ2-7, with TRBD1 identical over 9 bases. Trimming cost V 2 bases and J 3 bases; bases outside gene matches: 5. Germline V lookup: CDR1 LGHNA, CDR2 YNFKEQ. The CDR3 consists of 15 residues. CDR3 residues: CASSQTGDRVYEQYF. The CDR3 bases are TGTGCCAGCAGCCAAACAGGGGACAGGGTCTACGAGCAGTACTTC.

The rearrangement uses TRBV11-3 and TRBJ2-3; D not certain. This CDR3 spans 15 amino acids. The V end was cut by 4 bases, the J end by 5 bases, with 16 bases between. Germline assignment: CDR1 SGHNT and CDR2 YENEEA. CDR3 in DNA: TGTGCCAGCAGCTCGAATGGGGTCGTAGGAGATACGCAGTATTTT. Protein product: CASSSNGVVGDTQYF.

The V gene is TRBV28, the J gene TRBJ2-5; D remains ambiguous. The CDR3 sequence is 13 residues long. In germline, CDR1 is MDHEN, CDR2 SYDVKM. Trimming stripped 10 bases from V and 2 bases from J, with 14 bases between. For the CDR3, the DNA is TGTGCCACTCGCGTGAGTCAACAAGAGACCCAGTACTTC. Amino acids: CATRVSQQETQYF.

Turning to this clone: A read error may produce the germline difference seen at one junction end. The chain carries TRBV5-1 and TRBJ2-5; TRBD1 matches 9 bases. Germline CDR1 and CDR2: SGHRS and YFSETQ. CDR3 length: 14 amino acids. CDR3 in amino acids: CASSLDRGQETQYF. As DNA, the CDR3 is TGTGCCAGCAGCTTGGACAGGGGTCAAGAGACCCAGTACTTC.

V usage is TRBV5-1 and J usage is TRBJ2-7, with 7 nucleotides matching TRBD2. CDR3 length equals 17 residues. Germline values: CDR1 SGHRS, CDR2 YFSETQ. Germline trimming cut 4 bases from V and 0 bases from J; bases unmatched to any gene: 13. In DNA form, the CDR3 reads TGCGCCAGCAGCCTCAGGGCTGGAACTAGCGCCTCCTACGAGCAGTACTTC. Translation: CASSLRAGTSASYEQYF.

This chain connects TRBV19 to TRBJ2-5; no clear D gene. CDR3 length: 11 residues. Trimming stripped 8 bases from V and 1 base from J, with 5 bases between. Looked up from germline, CDR1 is LNHDA and CDR2 is SQIVND (reference sequence). The CDR3 nucleotides are TGTGCCAGTCCTCCCCAAGAGACCCAGTACTTC. Translated: CASPPQETQYF.

The chain has TRBV18 and TRBJ2-1; 12 positions agree with TRBD2. The germline CDR1 and CDR2 sequences are KGHSH and LQKENI. The junction had 12 bases not matched to a gene; V was cut back by 6 bases and J by 9 bases. The CDR3 contains 16 residues. The CDR3 sequence is CASSPEASGRAREQFF. DNA for the CDR3: TGTGCCAGCTCCCCGGAGGCTAGCGGGAGGGCCCGTGAGCAGTTCTTC.

In its sample, this clone was seen a few times. CDR3 bases: TGTGCCAGCAGCACCCTCGGACGTAACTCTGGAAACACCATATATTTT. Protein sequence: CASSTLGRNSGNTIYF. This chain uses TRBV11-3 with TRBJ1-3; no firm D call. With 5 bases removed from V and 0 bases from J, the gap between germline ends came to 14 bases. Germline V lookup: CDR1 SGHNT, CDR2 YENEEA. The CDR3 covers 16 residues.

J is TRBJ2-5 and V is TRBV7-3, with D unresolved. The CDR3 spans 14 residues. Germline V gene data show CDR1 as SGHTA and CDR2 as FQGTGA. The V end was cut by 6 bases, the J end by 5 bases, with 16 bases between. The CDR3 region has the DNA TGTGCCAGCAGTATATCGGGTCCTGGGGAGACCCAGTACTTC. This encodes CASSISGPGETQYF.

This clone was observed once. This rearrangement joins TRBV20-1 to TRBJ1-4; D unclear. The germline V gene has CDR1 DFQATT and CDR2 SNEGSKA (reference sequence). The CDR3 length is 10 residues. V was cut by 1 base and J by 8 bases, with 2 bases left in between. The CDR3 coding sequence is TGCAGTGCTAGAGGGGAAAAACTGTTTTTT. This sequence encodes CSARGEKLFF.

The gene calls are TRBV19 and TRBJ2-7, with TRBD2 as a possible D gene (6 bases). CDR1 and CDR2 from the germline V gene are LNHDA and SQIVND (reference sequence). The V and J ends lost 3 bases and 6 bases respectively, with 21 bases between them. This CDR3 spans 16 amino acids. CDR3 loop: CASSMRARGTSGEQYF. CDR3 DNA: TGTGCCAGTAGTATGCGGGCCCGGGGGACGTCGGGCGAGCAGTACTTC.

This clone was seen just once. The gene calls are TRBV5-1 and TRBJ2-5, with 7 bases fitting TRBD2. V lost 5 bases and J lost 4; bases outside the gene matches: 2. The CDR3 totals 12 residues. Germline V gene data show CDR1 as SGHRS and CDR2 as YFSETQ. CDR3 sequence reads: CASSGGRETQYF. The CDR3 DNA sequence: TGCGCCAGCAGTGGCGGGAGAGAGACCCAGTACTTC.

This chain joins TRBV9 and TRBJ2-1; 7 bases are a match to TRBD2. CDR1 SGDLS and CDR2 YYNGEE come from the germline V gene. This CDR3 spans 15 amino acids. V trimming: 2 bases; J trimming: 6 bases; junction bases outside the gene matches: 8. CDR3 residues: CASSVGGGPGNEQFF. As DNA, the CDR3 is TGTGCCAGCAGCGTTGGGGGAGGGCCGGGCAATGAGCAGTTCTTC.

This rearrangement joins TRBV6-6 to TRBJ1-6, with TRBD1 matching 10 bases. Trimming removed 6 bases from V and 9 bases from J; junction bases left unmatched: 8. Germline V lookup: CDR1 MNHNY, CDR2 SVGAGI (reference sequence). The CDR3 spans 15 residues. DNA for the CDR3: TGTGCCAGCAGAGAACCGGGACAGGGGCTTTCACCCCTCCACTTT. Amino acid sequence: CASREPGQGLSPLHF.

The J gene is TRBJ1-1, the V gene TRBV11-2, with D possibly TRBD1 on 5 matching bases. Germline assignment: CDR1 SGHAT and CDR2 FQNNGV. With 5 bases removed from V and 4 bases from J, the gap between germline ends came to 14 bases. The CDR3 extends over 14 amino acids. The CDR3 sequence: CASSPFVGGTEAFF. The CDR3 DNA follows: TGTGCCAGCAGCCCATTTGTCGGGGGCACTGAAGCTTTCTTT.

The CDR3 bases are TGCGCCAGCAGCCCCGTGGGGGGGTCGGAGCTCTCTGGAAACACCATATATTTT. It translates to CASSPVGGSELSGNTIYF. The V and J genes are TRBV5-1 and TRBJ1-3; maybe TRBD1 (5 bases). The germline V gene encodes CDR1 SGHRS and CDR2 YFSETQ. Trimming removed 4 bases from V and 0 bases from J, with 20 bases in between. The CDR3 totals 18 residues.

The V call is TRBV2, the J call TRBJ2-5; 7 bases map to TRBD1. The length of the CDR3 is 15 residues. Germline-derived CDR1 and CDR2 are SNHLY and FYNNEI. V gave up 7 bases and J gave up 5 bases; unmatched junction bases: 13. Here the CDR3 reads CASTPDRLIGETQYF. The CDR3 DNA is TGTGCCAGCACTCCGGACAGGTTAATAGGGGAGACCCAGTACTTC.

CDR3 DNA sequence: TGTGCCAGTAGTATCGGTAGGGACAGACCCAATCAGCCCCAGCATTTT. As protein: CASSIGRDRPNQPQHF. The J gene is TRBJ1-5, the V gene TRBV19; 7 bases map to TRBD1. Germline CDR1 LNHDA, CDR2 SQIVND (reference sequence). CDR3 size: 16 residues. V shed 3 bases and J 3 bases; nucleotides not matched to a gene: 8.

The chain uses TRBV5-8 and TRBJ1-1, with a weak D call TRBD1 (5 bases). This CDR3 contains 13 residues. Trimming stripped 5 bases from V and 4 bases from J, with 12 bases between. Per the germline V gene, CDR1 is SGHTS and CDR2 is YDEGEE. CDR3 in amino acids: CASRVSGTTEAFF. Here the CDR3 DNA reads TGTGCCAGCAGGGTCTCGGGGACCACTGAAGCTTTCTTT.